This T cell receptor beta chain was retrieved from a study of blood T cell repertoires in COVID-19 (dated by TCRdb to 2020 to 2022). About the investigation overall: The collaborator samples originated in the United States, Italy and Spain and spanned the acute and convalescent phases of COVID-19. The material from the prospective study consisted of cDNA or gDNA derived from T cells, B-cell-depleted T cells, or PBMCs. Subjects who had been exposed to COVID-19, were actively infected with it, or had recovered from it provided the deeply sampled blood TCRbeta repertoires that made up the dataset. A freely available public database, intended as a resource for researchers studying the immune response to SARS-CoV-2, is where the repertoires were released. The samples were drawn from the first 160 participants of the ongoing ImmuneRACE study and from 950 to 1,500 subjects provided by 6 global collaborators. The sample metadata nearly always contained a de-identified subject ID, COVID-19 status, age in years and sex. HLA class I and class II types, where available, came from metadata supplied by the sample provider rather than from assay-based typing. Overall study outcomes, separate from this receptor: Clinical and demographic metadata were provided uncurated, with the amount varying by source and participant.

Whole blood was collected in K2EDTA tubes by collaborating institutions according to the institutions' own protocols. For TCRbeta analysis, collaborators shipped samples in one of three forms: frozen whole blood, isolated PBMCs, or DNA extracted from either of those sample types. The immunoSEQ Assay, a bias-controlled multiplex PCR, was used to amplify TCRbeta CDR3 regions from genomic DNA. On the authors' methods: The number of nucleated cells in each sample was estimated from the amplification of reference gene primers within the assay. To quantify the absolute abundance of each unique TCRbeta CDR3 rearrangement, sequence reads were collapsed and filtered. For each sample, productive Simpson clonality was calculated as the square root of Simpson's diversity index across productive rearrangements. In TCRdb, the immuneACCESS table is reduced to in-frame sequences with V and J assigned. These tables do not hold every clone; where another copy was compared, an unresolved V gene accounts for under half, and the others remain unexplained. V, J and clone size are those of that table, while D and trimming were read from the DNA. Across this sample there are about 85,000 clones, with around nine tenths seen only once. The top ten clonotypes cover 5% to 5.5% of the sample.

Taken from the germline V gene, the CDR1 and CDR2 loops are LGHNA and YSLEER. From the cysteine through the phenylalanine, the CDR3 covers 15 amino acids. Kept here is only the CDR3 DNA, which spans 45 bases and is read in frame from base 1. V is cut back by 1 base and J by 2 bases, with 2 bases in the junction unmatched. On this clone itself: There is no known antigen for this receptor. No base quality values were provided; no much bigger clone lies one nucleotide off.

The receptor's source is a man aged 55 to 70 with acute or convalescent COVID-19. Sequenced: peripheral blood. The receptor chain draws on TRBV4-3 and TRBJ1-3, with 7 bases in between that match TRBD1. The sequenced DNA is TGCGCCAGCAGCCAAGGACAGGGTCCTGGAAACACCATATATTTT. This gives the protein CASSQGQGPGNTIYF.